This T cell receptor (beta chain) was retrieved from a study of PD-L1 blockade in urothelial cancer. As for the study in general: The analyses of blood took place 3 weeks (second dose) and 6 weeks after treatment start.

This CDR3 is built from 15 residues. The ends lost 4 bases at V and 12 bases at J; junction bases unmatched: 12. Germline assignment: CDR1 MNHNY and CDR2 SVGAGI (reference sequence). Indicated time point: pretreatment peripheral blood. The method was immunoSEQ multiplex PCR; TCRdb's version includes in-frame clones alone and lacks a portion of them. The sample yields about 63,000 clones, roughly 79% seen once. This sequence was found in a man between 65 and 85 years old with urothelial cancer. Material: PBMCs, obtained around atezolizumab (anti-PD-L1) treatment. The rearrangement uses TRBV6-6 and TRBJ2-3; the match to TRBD2 covers 11 bases. The CDR3 protein is CASSSRPSTSGAQYF. CDR3 bases: TGTGCCAGCAGTTCTCGCCCCTCGACTAGCGGGGCCCAGTATTTT.